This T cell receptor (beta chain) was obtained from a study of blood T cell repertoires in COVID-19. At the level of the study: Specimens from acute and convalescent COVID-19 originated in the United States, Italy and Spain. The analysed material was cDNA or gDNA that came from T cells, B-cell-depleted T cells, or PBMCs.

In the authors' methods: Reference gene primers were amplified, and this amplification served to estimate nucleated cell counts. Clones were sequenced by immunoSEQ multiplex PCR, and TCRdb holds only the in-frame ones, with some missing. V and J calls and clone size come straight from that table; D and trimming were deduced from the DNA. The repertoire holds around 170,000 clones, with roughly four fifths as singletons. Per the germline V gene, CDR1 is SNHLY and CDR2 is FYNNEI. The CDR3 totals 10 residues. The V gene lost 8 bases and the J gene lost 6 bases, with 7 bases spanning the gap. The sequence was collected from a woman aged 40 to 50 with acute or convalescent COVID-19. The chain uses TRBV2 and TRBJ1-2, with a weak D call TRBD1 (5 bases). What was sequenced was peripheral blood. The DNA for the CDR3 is TGTGCCAGCGAAGGGGATGGCTACACCTTC. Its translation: CASEGDGYTF.